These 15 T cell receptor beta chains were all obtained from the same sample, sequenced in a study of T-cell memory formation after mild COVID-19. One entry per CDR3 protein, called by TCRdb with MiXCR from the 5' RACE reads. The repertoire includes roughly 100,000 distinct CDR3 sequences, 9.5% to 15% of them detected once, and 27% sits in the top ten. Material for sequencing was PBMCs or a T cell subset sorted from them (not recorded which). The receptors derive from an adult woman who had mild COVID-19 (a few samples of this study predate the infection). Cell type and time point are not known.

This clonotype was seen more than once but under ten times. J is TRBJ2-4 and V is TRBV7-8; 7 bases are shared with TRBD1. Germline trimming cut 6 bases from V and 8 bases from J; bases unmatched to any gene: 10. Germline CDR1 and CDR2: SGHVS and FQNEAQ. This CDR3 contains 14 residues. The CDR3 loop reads CASRPDRAADIQYF. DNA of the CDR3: TGTGCCAGCAGACCCGACAGGGCGGCGGACATTCAGTACTTC.

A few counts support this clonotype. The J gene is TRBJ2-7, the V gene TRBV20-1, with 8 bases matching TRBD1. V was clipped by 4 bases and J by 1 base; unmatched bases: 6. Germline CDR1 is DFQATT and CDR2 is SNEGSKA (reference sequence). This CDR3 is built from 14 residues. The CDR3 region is CSAKVGDRSYEQYF. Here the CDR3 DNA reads TGCAGTGCTAAGGTTGGGGACAGGTCCTACGAGCAGTACTTC.

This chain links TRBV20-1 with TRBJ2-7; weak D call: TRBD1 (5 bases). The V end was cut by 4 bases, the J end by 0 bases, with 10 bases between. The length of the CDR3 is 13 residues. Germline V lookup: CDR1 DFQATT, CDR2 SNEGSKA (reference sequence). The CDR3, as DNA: TGCAGTGCTAAGGACAAGAGCTCCTACGAGCAGTACTTC. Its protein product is CSAKDKSSYEQYF.

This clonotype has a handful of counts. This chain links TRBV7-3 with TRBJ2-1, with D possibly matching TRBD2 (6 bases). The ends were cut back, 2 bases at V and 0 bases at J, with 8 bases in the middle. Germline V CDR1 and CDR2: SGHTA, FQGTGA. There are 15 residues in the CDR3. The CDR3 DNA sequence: TGTGCCAGCAGCTTATTACTAGCCTCCTACAATGAGCAGTTCTTC. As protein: CASSLLLASYNEQFF.

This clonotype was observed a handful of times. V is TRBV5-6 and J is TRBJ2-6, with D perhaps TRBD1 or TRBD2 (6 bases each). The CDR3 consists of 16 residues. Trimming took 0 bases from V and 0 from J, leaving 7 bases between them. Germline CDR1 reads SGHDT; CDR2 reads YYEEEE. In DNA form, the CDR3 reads TGTGCCAGCAGCTTGGGGGGGGCCTCTGGGGCCAACGTCCTGACTTTC. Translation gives CASSLGGASGANVLTF.

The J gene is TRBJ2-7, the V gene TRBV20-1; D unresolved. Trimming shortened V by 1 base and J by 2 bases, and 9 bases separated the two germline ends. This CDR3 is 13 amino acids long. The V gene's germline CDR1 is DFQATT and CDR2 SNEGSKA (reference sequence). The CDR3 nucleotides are TGCAGTGCTAGAGCCGGCGGTACCTACGAGCAGTACTTC. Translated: CSARAGGTYEQYF.

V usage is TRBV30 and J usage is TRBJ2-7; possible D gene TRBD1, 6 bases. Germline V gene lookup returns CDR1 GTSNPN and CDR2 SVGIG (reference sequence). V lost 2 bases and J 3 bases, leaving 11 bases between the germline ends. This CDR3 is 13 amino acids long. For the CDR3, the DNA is TGTGCCTGGAGTAGGGGGTCTCGCTACGAGCAGTACTTC. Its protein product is CAWSRGSRYEQYF.

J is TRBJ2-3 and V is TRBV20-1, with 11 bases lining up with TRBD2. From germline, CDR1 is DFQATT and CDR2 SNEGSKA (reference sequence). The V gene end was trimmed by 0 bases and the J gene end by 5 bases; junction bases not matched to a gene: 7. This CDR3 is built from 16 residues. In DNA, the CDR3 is TGCAGTGCTAGAGACACTAGCGGGGGACCGGGAGATACGCAGTATTTT. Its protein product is CSARDTSGGPGDTQYF.

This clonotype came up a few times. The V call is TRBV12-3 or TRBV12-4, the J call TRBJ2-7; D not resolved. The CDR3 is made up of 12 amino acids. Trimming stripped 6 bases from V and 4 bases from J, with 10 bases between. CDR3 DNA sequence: TGTGCCAGCAGCCTCGACCGATACGAGCAGTACTTC. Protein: CASSLDRYEQYF.

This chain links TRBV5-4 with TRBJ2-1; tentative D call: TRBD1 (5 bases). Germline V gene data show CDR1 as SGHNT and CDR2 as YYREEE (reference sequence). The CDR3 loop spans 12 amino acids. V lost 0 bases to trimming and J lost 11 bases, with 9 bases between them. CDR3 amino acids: CASSLVTGQQFF. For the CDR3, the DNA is TGTGCCAGCAGCTTGGTCACAGGCCAGCAGTTCTTC.

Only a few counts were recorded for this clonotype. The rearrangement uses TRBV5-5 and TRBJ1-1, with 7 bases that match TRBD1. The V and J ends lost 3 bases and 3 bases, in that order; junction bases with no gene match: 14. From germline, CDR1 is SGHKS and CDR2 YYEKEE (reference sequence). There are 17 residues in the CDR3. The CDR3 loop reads CASSWDRPGSVYTEAFF. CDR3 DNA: TGTGCCAGCAGCTGGGACAGACCGGGGTCTGTGTACACTGAAGCTTTCTTT.

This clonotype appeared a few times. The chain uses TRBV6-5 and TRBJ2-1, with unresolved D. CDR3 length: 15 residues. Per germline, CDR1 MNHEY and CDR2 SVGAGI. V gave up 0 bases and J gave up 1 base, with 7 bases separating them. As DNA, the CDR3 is TGTGCCAGCAGTTACTCGGGTGGGTCCTACAATGAGCAGTTCTTC. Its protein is CASSYSGGSYNEQFF.

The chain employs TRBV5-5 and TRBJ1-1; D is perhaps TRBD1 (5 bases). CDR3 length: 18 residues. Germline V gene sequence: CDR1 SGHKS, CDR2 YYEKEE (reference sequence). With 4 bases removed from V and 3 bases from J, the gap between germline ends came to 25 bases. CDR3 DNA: TGTGCCAGCAGCCCCTCTGGGGCAGGGAAGATTGATGACACTGAAGCTTTCTTT. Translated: CASSPSGAGKIDDTEAFF. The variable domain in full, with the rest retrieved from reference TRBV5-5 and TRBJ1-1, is DAGVTQSPTHLIKTRGQQVTLRCSPISGHKSVSWYQQVLGQGPQFIFQYYEKEERGRGNFPDRFSARQFPNYSSELNVNALLLGDSALYLCASSPSGAGKIDDTEAFFGQGTRLTVV.

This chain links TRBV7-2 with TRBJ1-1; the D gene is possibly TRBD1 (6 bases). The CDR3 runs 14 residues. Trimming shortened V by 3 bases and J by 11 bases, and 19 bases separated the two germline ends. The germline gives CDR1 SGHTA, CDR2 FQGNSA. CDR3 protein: CASSLPGRTVGAFF. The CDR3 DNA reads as TGTGCCAGCAGCTTGCCCGGACGGACAGTCGGGGCTTTCTTT.

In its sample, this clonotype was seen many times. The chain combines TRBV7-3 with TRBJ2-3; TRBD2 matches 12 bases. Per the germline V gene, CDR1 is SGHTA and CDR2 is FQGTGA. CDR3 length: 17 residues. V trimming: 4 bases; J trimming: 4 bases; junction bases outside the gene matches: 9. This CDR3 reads CASSSMTGLAGPDTQYF. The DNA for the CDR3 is TGTGCCAGCAGCTCGATGACCGGACTAGCGGGGCCAGATACGCAGTATTTT.